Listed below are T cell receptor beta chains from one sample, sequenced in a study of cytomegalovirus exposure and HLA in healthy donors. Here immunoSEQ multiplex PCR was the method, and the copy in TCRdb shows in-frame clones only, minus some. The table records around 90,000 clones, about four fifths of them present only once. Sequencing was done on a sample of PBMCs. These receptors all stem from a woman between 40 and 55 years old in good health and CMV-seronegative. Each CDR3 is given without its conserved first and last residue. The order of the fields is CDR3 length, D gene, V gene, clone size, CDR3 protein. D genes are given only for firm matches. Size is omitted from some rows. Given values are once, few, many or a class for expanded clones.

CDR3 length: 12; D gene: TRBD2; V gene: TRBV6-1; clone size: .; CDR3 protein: ATGGGGITDTQY
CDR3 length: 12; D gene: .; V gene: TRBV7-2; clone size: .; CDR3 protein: ASSRPTGQKTQY
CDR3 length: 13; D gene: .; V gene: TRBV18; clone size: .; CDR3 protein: ASSPDEVSYNEQF
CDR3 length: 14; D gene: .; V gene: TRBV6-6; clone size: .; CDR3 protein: ASSYSMALIQETQY
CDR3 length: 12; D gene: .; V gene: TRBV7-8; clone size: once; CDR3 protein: ASSLGGPNQPQH
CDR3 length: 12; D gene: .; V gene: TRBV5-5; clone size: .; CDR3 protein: ASSLDSSNEKLF
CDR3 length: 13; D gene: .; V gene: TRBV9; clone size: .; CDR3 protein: ASSARQGMNTEAF
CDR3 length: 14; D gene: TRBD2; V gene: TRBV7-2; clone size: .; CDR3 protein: ASSLGLAGGYNEQF
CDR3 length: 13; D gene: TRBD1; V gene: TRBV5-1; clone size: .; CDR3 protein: ASAVQGSYTGELF
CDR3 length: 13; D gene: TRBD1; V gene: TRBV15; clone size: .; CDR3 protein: ATSRFRGGDGDAF
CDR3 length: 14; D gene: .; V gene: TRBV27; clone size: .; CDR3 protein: ASKMTQIGAKNIQY
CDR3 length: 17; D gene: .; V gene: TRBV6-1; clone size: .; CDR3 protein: ASSDLGAVGWGAKNIQY
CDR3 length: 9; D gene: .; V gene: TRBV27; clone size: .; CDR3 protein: ASSQYNEQF
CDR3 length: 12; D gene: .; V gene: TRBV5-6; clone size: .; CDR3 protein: ASSFEVTGTEAF
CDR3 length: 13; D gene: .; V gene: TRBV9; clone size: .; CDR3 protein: ASSRSPPGLSGYT
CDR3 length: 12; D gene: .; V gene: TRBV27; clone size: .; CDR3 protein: ASSFQGMNTEAF
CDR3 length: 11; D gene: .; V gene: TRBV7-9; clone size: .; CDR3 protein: ASSLVVNTEAF
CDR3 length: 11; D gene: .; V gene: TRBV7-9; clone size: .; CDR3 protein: ASSQTTSYGYT
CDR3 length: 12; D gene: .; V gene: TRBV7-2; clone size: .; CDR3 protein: ASSLKAGYTEAF
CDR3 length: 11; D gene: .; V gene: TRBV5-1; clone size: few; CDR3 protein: ASSLVSEYEQY
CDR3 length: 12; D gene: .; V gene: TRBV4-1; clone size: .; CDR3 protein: ASSGPRDTDTQY
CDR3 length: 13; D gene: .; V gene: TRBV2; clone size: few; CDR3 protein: ASSEEAGKYNEQF
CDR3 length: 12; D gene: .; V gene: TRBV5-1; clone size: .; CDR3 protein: ASSLGGGNQPQH
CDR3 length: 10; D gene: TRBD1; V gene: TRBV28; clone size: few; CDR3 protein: ASQGVNTEAF
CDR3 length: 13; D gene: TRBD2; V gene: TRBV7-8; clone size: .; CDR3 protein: ASSRYGLAGGEQF
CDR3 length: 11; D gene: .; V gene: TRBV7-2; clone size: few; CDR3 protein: ASSPPGADTQY
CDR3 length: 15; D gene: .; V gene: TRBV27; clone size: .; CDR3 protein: ASRRLLTGKADQPQH
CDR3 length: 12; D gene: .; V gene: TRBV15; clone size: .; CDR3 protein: ATSRESGRETQY
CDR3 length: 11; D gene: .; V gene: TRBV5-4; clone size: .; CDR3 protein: AGCEVSDQPQH
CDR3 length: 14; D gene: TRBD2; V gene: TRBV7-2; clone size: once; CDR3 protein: ASTPMTSGSSYEQY
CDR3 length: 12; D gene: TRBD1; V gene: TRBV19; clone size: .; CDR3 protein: ASSFWDREAEAF
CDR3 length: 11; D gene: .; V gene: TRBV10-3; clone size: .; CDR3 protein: AINTGLQETQY
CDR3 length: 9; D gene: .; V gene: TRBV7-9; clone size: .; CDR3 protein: ASTDLDEQY
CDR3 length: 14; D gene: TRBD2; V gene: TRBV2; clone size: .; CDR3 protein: ASRDPRGGIHNEQF